The clone carrying this T cell receptor beta chain was observed a few times. Its specificity is not known. Other DNA sequences in this sample translate to the same CDR3. Trimming took 0 bases from V and 1 from J; bases not matched to a gene: 0. The CDR3 contains 15 residues. Germline-derived CDR1 and CDR2 are SGHRS and YFSETQ. The data stem from a study of cytomegalovirus exposure and HLA in healthy donors. Turning to the study itself: There were 350 to 450 genotyped donors. Of these, roughly 86% fell in the genetic ancestry cluster associated with self-reported Caucasian donors.

General observations from the study: Despite most TCR sequences being rare, some public TCRs occurred in many donors.

The PCR ran on 60 Vbeta and 13 Jbeta primers. The repertoire was sequenced with immunoSEQ multiplex PCR; TCRdb's copy has only in-frame clones and lacks some. The sample lists 110,000 or so clones, under 85% seen once, with about 2.2% in the top ten. The clonotype was recovered from a man aged 25 to 40 in good health and CMV-seronegative. V is TRBV5-1 and J is TRBJ2-3; 9 bases match TRBD1. What was sequenced was PBMCs. Here the CDR3 DNA reads TGCGCCAGCAGCTTGGGACAGGGGGGCACAGATACGCAGTATTTT. Translation: CASSLGQGGTDTQYF.